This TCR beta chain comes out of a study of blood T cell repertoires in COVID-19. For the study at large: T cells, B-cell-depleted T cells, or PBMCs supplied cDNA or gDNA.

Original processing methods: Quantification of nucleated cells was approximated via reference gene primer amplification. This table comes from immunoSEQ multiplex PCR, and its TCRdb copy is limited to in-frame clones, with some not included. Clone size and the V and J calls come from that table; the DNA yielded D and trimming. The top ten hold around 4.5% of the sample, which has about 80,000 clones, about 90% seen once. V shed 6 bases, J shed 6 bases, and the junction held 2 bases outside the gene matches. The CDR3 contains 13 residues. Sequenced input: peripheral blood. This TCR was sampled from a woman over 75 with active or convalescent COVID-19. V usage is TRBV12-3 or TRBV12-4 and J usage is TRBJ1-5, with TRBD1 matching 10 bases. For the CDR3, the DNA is TGTGCCAGCAGCCGGACAGGGGGTCAGCCCCAGCATTTT. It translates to CASSRTGGQPQHF.